A single sample is the source of the 8 T cell receptor beta chains below, sequenced in a study of T cell clones after liver transplantation. Data came from immunoSEQ multiplex PCR; TCRdb stores just in-frame clones and leaves some out. The repertoire holds approximately 55,000 clones, with 71% as singletons. The sequencing here drew on CD4+ T cells from blood, taken before liver transplant. These receptors all stem from a human donor who received a liver transplant.

This chain joins TRBV30 and TRBJ2-7; D might be TRBD1 (5 bases). CDR1 is GTSNPN and CDR2 is SVGIG in the germline V gene (reference sequence). The V end was cut by 1 base, the J end by 2 bases, with 9 bases between. The CDR3 length is 13 residues. The CDR3 region is CAWSGTPAYEQYF. The CDR3 DNA reads TGTGCCTGGAGTGGGACACCAGCCTACGAGCAGTACTTC.

The gene calls are TRBV28 and TRBJ2-7; TRBD1 might be the D (5 bases). Trimming took off 5 bases at V and 6 bases at J, with 14 bases between the two ends. CDR1 is MDHEN, CDR2 SYDVKM, per germline. The CDR3 sequence is 13 residues long. The CDR3 loop reads CASSRRAEGEQYF. CDR3 sequence (DNA): TGTGCCAGCAGTCGCAGGGCTGAAGGCGAGCAGTACTTC.

This clone has just one count. V is TRBV6-1 and J is TRBJ1-3, with 8 bases aligning to TRBD1. This CDR3 has 16 amino acids. CDR1 and CDR2 from the germline V gene are MNHNS and SASEGT. V trimming: 2 bases; J trimming: 3 bases; junction bases outside the gene matches: 6. CDR3 sequence: CASSEKGGTGGNTIYF. CDR3 nucleotide sequence: TGTGCCAGCAGTGAAAAAGGAGGGACAGGTGGAAACACCATATATTTT.

The chain recombines TRBV19 with TRBJ1-2, with TRBD1 as a possible D gene (6 bases). The CDR3 length is 13 residues. Trimming left V 5 bases short and J 6 bases short, with 13 bases between. Germline-derived CDR1 and CDR2 are LNHDA and SQIVND (reference sequence). The chain's CDR3 is CASSVDSLDGYTF. DNA of the CDR3: TGTGCCAGTAGTGTGGACAGTCTAGATGGCTACACCTTC.

This sequence joins TRBV2 and TRBJ2-6; 8 bases align to TRBD1. V lost 8 bases to trimming and J lost 2 bases; unmatched junction nucleotides: 8. The CDR3 extends over 16 amino acids. In germline, CDR1 is SNHLY, CDR2 FYNNEI. As DNA, the CDR3 is TGTGCCAGCGGGGGACAGGAGCTCACTGGGGCCAACGTCCTGACTTTC. Translation gives CASGGQELTGANVLTF. The full variable domain, in which reference TRBV2 and TRBJ2-6 provide the parts outside the CDR3, is EPEVTQTPSHQVTQMGQEVILRCVPISNHLYFYWYRQILGQKVEFLVSFYNNEISEKSEIFDDQFSVERPDGSNFTLKIRSTKLEDSAMYFCASGGQELTGANVLTFGAGSRLTVL.

Notes on this clone: The germline gene is not matched at one end of the junction; a read error may be the cause. The chain carries TRBV4-1 and TRBJ1-2; D is undetermined. Germline values: CDR1 MGHRA, CDR2 YSYEKL. The CDR3 sequence is 14 residues long. CDR3 in amino acids: CASSPFVANYGYAF. The CDR3 coding sequence is TGCGCCAGCAGCCCGTTTGTAGCTAACTATGGCTACGCCTTC.

The CDR3 DNA is TGTGCCAGCAGCCAAGATCCTAGCGGGGGATGGAATGAGCAGTTCTTC. Translated: CASSQDPSGGWNEQFF. V and J are TRBV4-2 and TRBJ2-1, with TRBD2 identical over 10 bases. In germline, CDR1 is LGHNA, CDR2 YNFKEQ. J gave up 7 bases and V 0 bases, and 6 bases lay outside the gene matches. The CDR3 runs to 16 residues.

The V call is TRBV10-3, the J call TRBJ2-2, with D hard to call. Germline assignment: CDR1 ENHRY and CDR2 SYGVKD. CDR3 size: 16 residues. Deletions cut 4 bases from V and 1 base from J, with 13 bases between. The CDR3 bases are TGTGCCATCAGTGGTATTTACTCAGGGAACACCGGGGAGCTGTTTTTT. The encoded protein is CAISGIYSGNTGELFF.